The 14 T cell receptor beta chains below were found in one sample sequenced in a study of control samples from healthy donors and cancer patients. TCRdb keeps only in-frame clones here, not all; method: immunoSEQ multiplex PCR. Seen here are around 25,000 clones, roughly 88% observed once, and the top ten hold roughly an eighth. The material sequenced was PBMCs. The receptors here all came from a man in his fifties with lung cancer.

This rearrangement joins TRBV7-2 to TRBJ2-7, with D unresolved. V lost 2 bases to trimming and J lost 4 bases, with 15 bases between them. Per germline, CDR1 SGHTA and CDR2 FQGNSA. The CDR3 contains 15 residues. CDR3 loop: CASSLLQVGDYEQYF. As DNA, the CDR3 is TGTGCCAGCAGCTTACTGCAGGTTGGGGATTACGAGCAGTACTTC.

The genes are TRBV7-2 and TRBJ2-3; 10 bases fit TRBD2. The CDR3 is made up of 14 amino acids. Germline V lookup: CDR1 SGHTA, CDR2 FQGNSA. The V segment lost 5 bases and the J segment 3 bases; nucleotides outside the gene matches: 2. CDR3 amino acids: CASSPGLATDTQYF. In DNA, the CDR3 is TGTGCCAGCAGCCCGGGACTAGCGACAGATACGCAGTATTTT.

The V and J genes are TRBV12-5 and TRBJ1-5, with unresolved D. Trimming cost V 5 bases and J 6 bases, with 17 bases left between them. The length of the CDR3 is 15 residues. Looked up from germline, CDR1 is LGHNT and CDR2 is FRNRAP. Here the CDR3 DNA reads TGTGCTAGTGGTAACGCAAGTGGGGTCGCTCAGCCCCAGCATTTT. Translation gives CASGNASGVAQPQHF.

This sequence joins TRBV6-5 and TRBJ1-2, with 8 nucleotides matching TRBD1. The J segment lost 6 bases and the V segment lost 5 bases, leaving 11 bases of the junction unmatched. Per germline, CDR1 MNHEY and CDR2 SVGAGI. CDR3 length equals 15 residues. The CDR3 DNA sequence: TGTGCCAGCAGTCTGACAGGGGCTCGGAGGGATGGCTACACCTTC. This codes for CASSLTGARRDGYTF.

V and J are TRBV12-3 or TRBV12-4 and TRBJ1-1; D call uncertain. The CDR3 runs to 12 residues. V lost 4 bases, J lost 5 bases, and 8 bases lay in between. CDR3 bases: TGTGCCAGCAGTTCCCTGCATACTGAAGCTTTCTTT. It specifies CASSSLHTEAFF.

This sequence joins TRBV4-1 and TRBJ1-3; 7 nucleotides match TRBD1. Germline trimming cut 3 bases from V and 0 bases from J; bases unmatched to any gene: 5. This CDR3 is 16 amino acids long. Germline V gene sequence: CDR1 MGHRA, CDR2 YSYEKL. CDR3 sequence: CASSQFQGGSGNTIYF. CDR3 nucleotides: TGCGCCAGCAGCCAGTTTCAGGGGGGCTCTGGAAACACCATATATTTT.

In this sample, this clone turned up once. The chain carries TRBV10-1 and TRBJ2-7; tentative D call: TRBD1 (5 bases). Trimming pared 4 bases from V and 0 bases from J, leaving 13 bases between. Germline loops: CDR1 WNHNN, CDR2 SYGVQD (reference sequence). CDR3 size: 15 residues. The CDR3 loop is CASSADSLSSYEQYF. As DNA, the CDR3 is TGCGCCAGCAGTGCCGACAGCCTGAGCTCCTACGAGCAGTACTTC.

The chain employs TRBV28 and TRBJ1-3, with unresolved D. This CDR3 region has 14 residues. Germline assignment: CDR1 MDHEN and CDR2 SYDVKM. V dropped 5 bases and J dropped 3 bases, with 11 bases sitting between them. CDR3 in amino acids: CASSNRNGGNTIYF. The CDR3 coding sequence is TGTGCCAGCAGTAACAGAAACGGTGGAAACACCATATATTTT.

The chain combines TRBV11-2 with TRBJ1-4; D gene ambiguous. Germline V gives CDR1 SGHAT, CDR2 FQNNGV. V was cut by 4 bases and J by 5 bases, with 11 bases left in between. This CDR3 has 14 residues. This chain's CDR3 is CASSWRPQNEKLFF. For the CDR3, the DNA is TGTGCCAGCAGCTGGCGTCCCCAAAATGAAAAACTGTTTTTT.

V and J are TRBV4-1 and TRBJ2-2; D is uncertain. CDR1 and CDR2 (germline): MGHRA, YSYEKL. V was trimmed by 4 bases and J by 1 base, leaving 13 bases between them. The CDR3 contains 16 residues. CDR3 amino acids: CASSPGRIRNTGELFF. In DNA, the CDR3 is TGCGCCAGCAGCCCCGGCAGGATTAGGAACACCGGGGAGCTGTTTTTT.

The chain uses TRBV10-1 and TRBJ1-3, with D perhaps TRBD1 (5 bases). This CDR3 has 14 amino acids. Germline CDR1 reads WNHNN; CDR2 reads SYGVQD (reference sequence). The CDR3 reads CVLWRTHSGNTIYF. CDR3 sequence (DNA): TGCGTTCTTTGGAGGACACACTCTGGAAACACCATATATTTT.

This chain connects TRBV19 to TRBJ2-3; no firm D call. The CDR3 sequence is 14 residues long. Germline V lookup: CDR1 LNHDA, CDR2 SQIVND (reference sequence). Trimming left V 4 bases short and J 2 bases short, with 10 bases between. CDR3 region: CASSNRPYTDTQYF. CDR3 nucleotide sequence: TGTGCCAGTAGTAACAGACCCTACACAGATACGCAGTATTTT.

The rearrangement uses TRBV7-2 and TRBJ1-1; a possible D gene is TRBD1 (6 bases). Germline V lookup: CDR1 SGHTA, CDR2 FQGNSA. The CDR3 is 15 residues long. Trimming shortened V by 5 bases and J by 3 bases, and 16 bases separated the two germline ends. The CDR3 loop reads CASSQFQGSDTEAFF. The CDR3, as DNA: TGTGCCAGCAGCCAATTCCAGGGGAGTGACACTGAAGCTTTCTTT.

This sequence joins TRBV21-1 and TRBJ2-4. TRBV21-1 is listed as a pseudogene. This CDR3 comprises 14 residues. The CDR3 DNA follows: TGTGCCAGCAGCGGGGGGCCAACCAAAAACATTCAGTACTTC. The encoded protein is CASSGGPTKNIQYF.